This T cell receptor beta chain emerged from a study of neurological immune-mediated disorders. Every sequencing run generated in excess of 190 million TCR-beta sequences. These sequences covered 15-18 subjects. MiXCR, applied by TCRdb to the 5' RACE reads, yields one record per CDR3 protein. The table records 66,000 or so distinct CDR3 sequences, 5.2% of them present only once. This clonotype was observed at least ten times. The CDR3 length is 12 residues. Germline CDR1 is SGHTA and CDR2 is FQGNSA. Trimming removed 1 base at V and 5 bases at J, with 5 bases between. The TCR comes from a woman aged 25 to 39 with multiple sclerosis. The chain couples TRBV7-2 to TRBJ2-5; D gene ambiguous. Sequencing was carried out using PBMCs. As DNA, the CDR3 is TGTGCCAGCAGCTTAGTCGCTGAGACCCAGTACTTC. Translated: CASSLVAETQYF.